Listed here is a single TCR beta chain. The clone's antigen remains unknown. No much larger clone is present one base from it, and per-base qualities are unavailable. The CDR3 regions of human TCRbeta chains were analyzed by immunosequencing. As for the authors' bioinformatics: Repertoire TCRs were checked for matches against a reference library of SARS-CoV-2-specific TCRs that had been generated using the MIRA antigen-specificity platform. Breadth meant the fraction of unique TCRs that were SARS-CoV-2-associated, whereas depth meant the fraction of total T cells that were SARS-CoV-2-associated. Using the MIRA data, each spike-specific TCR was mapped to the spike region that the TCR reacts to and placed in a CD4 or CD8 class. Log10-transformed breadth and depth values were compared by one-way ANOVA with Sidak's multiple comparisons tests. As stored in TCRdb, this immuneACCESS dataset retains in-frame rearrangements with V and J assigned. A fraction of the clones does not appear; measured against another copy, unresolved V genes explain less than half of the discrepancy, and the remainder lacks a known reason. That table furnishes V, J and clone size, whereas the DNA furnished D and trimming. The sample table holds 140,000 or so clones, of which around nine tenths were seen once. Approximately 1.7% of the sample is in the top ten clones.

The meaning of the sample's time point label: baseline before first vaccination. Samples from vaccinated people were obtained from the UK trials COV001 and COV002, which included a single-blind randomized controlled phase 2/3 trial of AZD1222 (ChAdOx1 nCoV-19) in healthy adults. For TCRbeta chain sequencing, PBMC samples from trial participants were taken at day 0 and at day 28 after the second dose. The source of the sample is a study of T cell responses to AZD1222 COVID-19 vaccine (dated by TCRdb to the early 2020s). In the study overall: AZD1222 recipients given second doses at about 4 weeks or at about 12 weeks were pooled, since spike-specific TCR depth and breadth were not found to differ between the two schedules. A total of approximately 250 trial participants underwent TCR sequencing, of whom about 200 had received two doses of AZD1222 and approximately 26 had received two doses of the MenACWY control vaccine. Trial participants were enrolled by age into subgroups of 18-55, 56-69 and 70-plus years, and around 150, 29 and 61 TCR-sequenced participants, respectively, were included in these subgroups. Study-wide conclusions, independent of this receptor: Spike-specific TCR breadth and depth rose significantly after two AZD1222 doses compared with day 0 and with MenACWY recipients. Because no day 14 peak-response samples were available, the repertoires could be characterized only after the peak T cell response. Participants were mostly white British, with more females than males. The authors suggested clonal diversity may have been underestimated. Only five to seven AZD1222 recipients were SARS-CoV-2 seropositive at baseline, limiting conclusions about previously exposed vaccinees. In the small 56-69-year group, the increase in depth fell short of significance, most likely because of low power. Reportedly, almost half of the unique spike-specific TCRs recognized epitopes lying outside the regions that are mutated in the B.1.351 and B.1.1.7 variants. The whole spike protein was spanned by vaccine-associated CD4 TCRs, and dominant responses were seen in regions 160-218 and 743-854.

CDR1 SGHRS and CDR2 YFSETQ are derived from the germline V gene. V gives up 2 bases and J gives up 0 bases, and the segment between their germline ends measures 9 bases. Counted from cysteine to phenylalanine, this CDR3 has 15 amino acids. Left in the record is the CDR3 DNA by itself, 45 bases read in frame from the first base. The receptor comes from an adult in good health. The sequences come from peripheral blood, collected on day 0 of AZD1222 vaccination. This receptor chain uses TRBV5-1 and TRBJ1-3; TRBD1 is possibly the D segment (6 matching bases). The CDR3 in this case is CASSFRGNSGNTIYF. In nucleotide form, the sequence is TGCGCCAGCAGCTTTAGGGGGAACTCTGGAAACACCATATATTTT.